A single sample gave rise to the 23 T cell receptor beta chains below, sequenced in a study of control samples from healthy donors and cancer patients (dated by TCRdb to the early 2020s). Receptor amplification or capture employed the immunoSEQ multiplex PCR assay. The immuneACCESS repertoire file appears here via TCRdb, limited to in-frame rearrangements. These files lack a portion of the clones; in checked studies, under half of the deficit traces to unresolved V genes, and the cause of the others is not known. The sample table shows 350,000 to 450,000 clones, and around 90% are seen once. The ten top clones hold approximately 6.3% of the sample. What was sequenced was PBMCs. These receptors came from a man aged 35 to 55 with head and neck cancer.

V gene TRBV19 combines with J gene TRBJ2-7; TRBD1 matches at 8 bases. The V gene end was trimmed by 5 bases and the J gene end by 7 bases; junction bases not matched to a gene: 13. Germline V gene sequence: CDR1 LNHDA, CDR2 SQIVND (reference sequence). The CDR3 extends over 15 amino acids. Written as DNA, the CDR3 is TGTGCCAGTAGTCTAGGGCAGGGGGCATTTGGAGAGCAGTACTTC. Its protein product is CASSLGQGAFGEQYF.

The V gene is TRBV4-1, the J gene TRBJ2-2; D gene uncertain. Germline CDR1 MGHRA, CDR2 YSYEKL. Trimming pared 0 bases from V and 5 bases from J, leaving 19 bases between. The CDR3 sequence is 18 residues long. This CDR3 is CASSQDAAGTFGTGELFF. The CDR3 DNA sequence: TGCGCCAGCAGCCAAGATGCGGCAGGCACCTTTGGGACCGGGGAGCTGTTTTTT.

This rearrangement joins TRBV6-5 to TRBJ1-2, with D maybe TRBD1 (5 bases). The V gene's germline CDR1 is MNHEY and CDR2 SVGAGI. The CDR3 runs to 14 residues. Trimming stripped 0 bases from V and 8 bases from J, with 13 bases between. CDR3 loop: CASSYSGRSLGYTF. The CDR3, as DNA: TGTGCCAGCAGTTACTCGGGGCGGAGCCTCGGCTACACCTTC.

This chain links TRBV14 with TRBJ1-6; D call uncertain. CDR3 length equals 13 residues. Trimming stripped 0 bases from V and 10 bases from J, with 7 bases between. CDR1 SGHDN and CDR2 FVKESK come from the germline V gene. CDR3 sequence reads: CASSQELESPLHF. The CDR3 region has the DNA TGTGCCAGCAGCCAAGAGTTAGAATCACCCCTCCACTTT.

J is TRBJ2-1 and V is TRBV11-2; the D gene is possibly TRBD2 (5 bases). This CDR3 is 16 amino acids long. The germline CDR1 and CDR2 sequences are SGHAT and FQNNGV. Trimming pared 0 bases from V and 4 bases from J, leaving 13 bases between. In DNA, the CDR3 is TGTGCCAGCAGCTTAGAAGCGGCGGTGTGGTACAATGAGCAGTTCTTC. Protein sequence: CASSLEAAVWYNEQFF.

This rearrangement joins TRBV27 to TRBJ2-3, with 8 bases identical to TRBD1. CDR1 is MNHEY, CDR2 SMNVEV, per germline (reference sequence). This CDR3 region has 15 residues. V dropped 5 bases and J dropped 2; count of bases not matched to a gene: 6. CDR3 amino acids: CASSPGQGFTDTQYF. The DNA for the CDR3 is TGTGCCAGCAGTCCAGGACAGGGATTCACAGATACGCAGTATTTT.

The chain links TRBV27 to TRBJ1-4, with D unclear. The germline V gene encodes CDR1 MNHEY and CDR2 SMNVEV (reference sequence). The CDR3 has 18 amino acids. With 6 bases removed from V and 4 bases from J, the gap between germline ends came to 24 bases. CDR3 residues: CASRPGKFFTTLNEKLFF. Here the CDR3 DNA reads TGTGCCAGCAGGCCAGGCAAGTTCTTCACCACACTTAATGAAAAACTGTTTTTT.

The CDR3 protein is CASSYRDGANVLTF. CDR3 sequence (DNA): TGTGCCAGCAGTTACAGGGATGGGGCCAACGTCCTGACTTTC. V and J are TRBV28 and TRBJ2-6; a possible D gene is TRBD1 (6 bases). CDR1 and CDR2 (germline): MDHEN, SYDVKM. The CDR3 has 14 amino acids. V dropped 4 bases and J dropped 3 bases, with 7 bases sitting between them.

This clone was seen only once. This chain links TRBV15 with TRBJ1-1; tentatively, D is TRBD1 (5 bases). The CDR3 loop spans 14 amino acids. V was pared by 5 bases and J by 0 bases, with 10 bases between. Germline V gene sequence: CDR1 LNHNV, CDR2 YYDKDF (reference sequence). This CDR3 is CATSLGGVNTEAFF. In DNA form, the CDR3 reads TGTGCCACCAGCTTGGGGGGGGTGAACACTGAAGCTTTCTTT.

The chain has TRBV3-1 (or the pseudogene TRBV3-2) and TRBJ2-1, with D perhaps being TRBD1 or TRBD2 (5 bases each). V was trimmed by 4 bases and J by 12 bases, leaving 10 bases between them. Germline values: CDR1 LGHDT, CDR2 YNNKEL (reference sequence). The CDR3 loop spans 11 amino acids. CDR3 sequence (DNA): TGTGCCAGCAGCCTACGGGACGGGCAGTTCTTC. Protein sequence: CASSLRDGQFF.

This chain uses TRBV6-6 with TRBJ1-1, with D uncertain. V lost 5 bases and J 0 bases, leaving 10 bases between the germline ends. The germline CDR1 and CDR2 sequences are MNHNY and SVGAGI (reference sequence). The CDR3 sequence is 14 residues long. The CDR3 loop reads CASSLEEMNTEAFF. CDR3 DNA sequence: TGTGCCAGCAGTCTGGAAGAGATGAACACTGAAGCTTTCTTT.

The chain is built from TRBV2 and TRBJ2-7, with D possibly TRBD1 on 5 matching bases. Germline V CDR1 and CDR2: SNHLY, FYNNEI. The V end lost 2 bases, the J end lost 2 bases, and 7 bases lay between the germline ends. CDR3 length: 13 amino acids. The CDR3 region is CASSEQGAYEQYF. CDR3 in DNA: TGTGCCAGCAGTGAACAGGGTGCCTACGAGCAGTACTTC.

J is TRBJ1-1 and V is TRBV6-6; D gene unclear. V gave up 8 bases and J gave up 8 bases, with 18 bases separating them. CDR1 and CDR2 from the germline V gene are MNHNY and SVGAGI (reference sequence). This CDR3 has 13 amino acids. CDR3 protein: CASGSDGMVEAFF. CDR3 coding DNA: TGTGCCAGCGGCTCGGACGGGATGGTCGAAGCTTTCTTT.

This clone was observed once. The chain carries TRBV3-1 (or the pseudogene TRBV3-2) and TRBJ2-7; D remains unclear. From germline, CDR1 is LGHDT and CDR2 YNNKEL (reference sequence). This CDR3 has 11 residues. Deletions cut 5 bases from V and 2 bases from J, with 4 bases between. CDR3 amino acids: CASSTAYEQYF. DNA of the CDR3: TGTGCCAGCAGCACAGCCTACGAGCAGTACTTC.

The chain employs TRBV7-9 and TRBJ1-2; 9 nucleotides align to TRBD1. This CDR3 spans 16 amino acids. Germline loops: CDR1 SEHNR, CDR2 FQNEAQ (reference sequence). Germline trimming cut 1 base from V and 4 bases from J; bases unmatched to any gene: 7. CDR3 amino acids: CASSLVRGQGSYGYTF. In nucleotides, the CDR3 is TGTGCCAGCAGCTTAGTACGTGGACAGGGGAGCTATGGCTACACCTTC.

The chain links TRBV28 to TRBJ1-2, with TRBD1 matching 9 bases. The CDR3 length is 16 residues. In germline, CDR1 is MDHEN, CDR2 SYDVKM. V lost 6 bases and J lost 0; bases outside the gene matches: 8. The CDR3 DNA follows: TGTGCCAGCAGCAGGGACAGGGTCCAACCTAACTATGGCTACACCTTC. Protein sequence: CASSRDRVQPNYGYTF.

The chain has TRBV28 and TRBJ1-1; no firm D call. The germline V gene has CDR1 MDHEN and CDR2 SYDVKM. The CDR3 is made up of 12 amino acids. Trimming removed 1 base from V and 6 bases from J, with 6 bases in between. This chain's CDR3 is CASSLSGAEAFF. CDR3 nucleotide sequence: TGTGCCAGCAGTTTATCCGGGGCTGAAGCTTTCTTT.

The chain is built from TRBV10-1 and TRBJ2-7; TRBD1 aligns across 7 bases. The germline V gene encodes CDR1 WNHNN and CDR2 SYGVQD (reference sequence). CDR3 length: 14 residues. The V gene end was trimmed by 4 bases and the J gene end by 0 bases; junction bases not matched to a gene: 3. CDR3 residues: CASSAWDSSYEQYF. DNA for the CDR3: TGCGCCAGCAGTGCCTGGGACAGCTCCTACGAGCAGTACTTC.

V usage is TRBV19 and J usage is TRBJ2-1; the match to TRBD1 covers 7 bases. The V gene's germline CDR1 is LNHDA and CDR2 SQIVND (reference sequence). The V and J ends lost 6 bases and 0 bases, in that order; junction bases with no gene match: 8. The CDR3 has 16 residues. The DNA of the CDR3 is TGTGCCAGTAGACAAGGGACAGCGAGCTCCTACAATGAGCAGTTCTTC. This translates into CASRQGTASSYNEQFF. The full variable domain, completed using reference TRBV19 and TRBJ2-1, is DGGITQSPKYLFRKEGQNVTLSCEQNLNHDAMYWYRQDPGQGLRLIYYSQIVNDFQKGDIAEGYSVSREKKESFPLTVTSAQKNPTAFYLCASRQGTASSYNEQFFGPGTRLTVL.

This chain connects TRBV24-1 to TRBJ2-1; TRBD1 agrees at 7 bases. This CDR3 spans 16 amino acids. Germline-derived CDR1 and CDR2 are KGHDR and SFDVKD. J was trimmed by 9 bases and V by 5 bases; bases with no gene match: 15. CDR3: CATSAPSETGTAEQFF. The CDR3 nucleotides read TGTGCCACCAGTGCCCCTTCTGAGACAGGGACGGCTGAGCAGTTCTTC.

The chain is built from TRBV12-3 or TRBV12-4 and TRBJ2-3; possibly TRBD1 for D (6 bases). With 7 bases removed from V and 5 bases from J, the gap between germline ends came to 10 bases. The CDR3 is 12 amino acids. CDR3 nucleotides: TGTGCCAGCAACAGGGCAATAGATACGCAGTATTTT. Its translation is CASNRAIDTQYF.

The rearrangement links TRBV27 to TRBJ1-5, with D maybe TRBD1 (5 bases). V was shortened by 3 bases and J by 0 bases, with 9 bases between the two germline ends. The germline gives CDR1 MNHEY, CDR2 SMNVEV (reference sequence). This CDR3 has 15 amino acids. CDR3 protein: CASSFRGVSNQPQHF. CDR3 DNA sequence: TGTGCCAGCAGTTTCCGGGGGGTTAGCAATCAGCCCCAGCATTTT.

Only one count was recorded for this clone. This rearrangement joins TRBV30 to TRBJ2-5; no clear D gene. The CDR3 spans 10 residues. Germline loops: CDR1 GTSNPN, CDR2 SVGIG (reference sequence). The germline V and J ends were trimmed by 3 bases and 5 bases, with 4 bases remaining between them. The CDR3 nucleotides read TGTGCCTGGAGGGAGGAGACCCAGTACTTC. Translation: CAWREETQYF.